This TCR beta chain was captured by sequencing in a study of blood T cell repertoires in COVID-19. Looking at the study overall: Specimens from acute and convalescent COVID-19 originated in the United States, Italy and Spain.

Per germline, CDR1 MDHEN and CDR2 SYDVKM. This CDR3 comprises 16 residues. V lost 6 bases to trimming and J lost 5 bases; unmatched junction nucleotides: 15. Study processing details: From reference gene primer amplification, estimates of nucleated cell counts were derived. Here immunoSEQ multiplex PCR was the method, and the copy in TCRdb shows in-frame clones only, minus some. V and J calls and clone size are as listed in that table; D and trimming were resolved from the DNA. The data show some 210,000 clones, 84% seen once. The clonotype comes from an older woman with active or convalescent COVID-19. The material sequenced was peripheral blood. The rearrangement links TRBV28 to TRBJ2-5, with TRBD2 identical over 7 bases. The CDR3 nucleotides are TGTGCCAGCAGCCCCCGTTGGGGGAGGGCTGTGGAGACCCAGTACTTC. Its translation: CASSPRWGRAVETQYF.